Listed below are T cell receptor beta chains from one sample, sequenced in a study of siplizumab effects on memory and regulatory T cells. Using immunoSEQ multiplex PCR, the repertoire was profiled, and TCRdb retains in-frame clones only, with some absent. The data hold more than 95,000 clones, with under 95% observed a single time. The sequenced sample consisted of CD4+ T cells sorted from blood. These receptors were taken from a human donor in good health. Each CDR3 is given with its conserved first and last residue. D genes are given only for firm matches.

j_gene | v_gene | d_gene | CDR3aa | CDR3nt
TRBJ1-4 | TRBV7-9 | NA | CASSLVRSTNEKLFF | TGTGCCAGCAGCTTAGTCAGGTCAACTAATGAAAAACTGTTTTTT
TRBJ1-6 | TRBV2 | TRBD1 | CASNEDRDNSPLHF | TGTGCCAGCAACGAGGACAGGGACAATTCACCCCTCCACTTT
TRBJ1-3 | TRBV5-5 | TRBD1 | CASSLYGSAGGNSGNTIYF | TGTGCCAGCAGCTTGTATGGGTCGGCAGGGGGCAACTCTGGAAACACCATATATTTT
TRBJ1-1 | TRBV25-1 | TRBD1 | CASKRQGNAEAFF | TGTGCCAGCAAGCGACAGGGGAACGCTGAAGCTTTCTTT
TRBJ2-6 | TRBV18 | NA | CASSSQTIGGYSGANVLTF | TGTGCCAGCTCAAGCCAAACCATTGGGGGCTACTCTGGGGCCAACGTCCTGACTTTC
TRBJ1-1 | TRBV29-1 | NA | CSAPGPANTEAFF | TGCAGCGCTCCGGGACCCGCGAACACTGAAGCTTTCTTT
TRBJ2-2 | TRBV10-1 | NA | CASSVQTAPSGELFF | TGCGCCAGCAGTGTACAGACTGCGCCCAGTGGGGAGCTGTTTTTT
TRBJ2-7 | TRBV5-5 | NA | CASSPRDTAPLPRNEQYF | TGTGCCAGCAGCCCCCGGGACACCGCTCCCCTCCCTAGGAACGAGCAGTACTTC
TRBJ2-7 | TRBV7-9 | NA | CASSLSGVDEQYF | TGTGCCAGCAGCTTATCCGGAGTGGACGAGCAGTACTTC
TRBJ2-5 | TRBV5-4 | NA | CASSLGTAVLQETQYF | TGTGCCAGCAGCTTGGGGACCGCTGTACTTCAAGAGACCCAGTACTTC